This T cell receptor beta chain was found in a study of shared clonotypes between healthy human individuals. The CDR3 sequence is 17 residues long. CDR1 and CDR2 (germline): WSHSY, SAAADI. The junction had 7 bases not matched to a gene; V was cut back by 2 bases and J by 0 bases. Clones were sequenced by immunoSEQ multiplex PCR, and TCRdb holds only the in-frame ones, with some missing. Altogether 2,100,000 or so clones are present, approximately 96% being singletons, with the ten largest covering approximately 0.13%. The receptor's source is a man between 18 and 29 years old in good health. The J gene is TRBJ1-2, the V gene TRBV10-2; 9 bases match TRBD1. Sequences were obtained from naive CD4+ T cells sorted from blood. Subset meaning: CD45RA+ positively selected. The CDR3 bases are TGCGCCAGCAGTGAGAAGACAGGGGGTTCGGCTAACTATGGCTACACCTTC. Translation: CASSEKTGGSANYGYTF.